Shown below are 8 T cell receptor beta chains from a single sample sequenced in a study of cytomegalovirus exposure and HLA in healthy donors. This PCR relied on a set of 60 Vbeta primers and 13 Jbeta primers. Only in-frame clones appear in the TCRdb table, and some are missing; sequencing was by immunoSEQ multiplex PCR. Here the sample spans over 150,000 clones, around 73% being singletons. Sequencing was performed on PBMCs. The receptor source for this set is a woman younger than 45 in good health and CMV-seronegative.

The V and J genes are TRBV9 and TRBJ2-6; 7 positions agree with TRBD1. Germline V gene lookup returns CDR1 SGDLS and CDR2 YYNGEE. This CDR3 comprises 17 residues. V trimming: 0 bases; J trimming: 4 bases; junction bases outside the gene matches: 7. CDR3 in amino acids: CASSVVEQGYGANVLTF. CDR3 DNA sequence: TGTGCCAGCAGCGTAGTCGAACAGGGGTACGGGGCCAACGTCCTGACTTTC.

J is TRBJ2-2 and V is TRBV7-9; D is unresolved. The CDR3 contains 14 residues. Between the trimmed V and J ends, which lost 1 base and 5 bases, there was a span of 8 bases. CDR1 SEHNR and CDR2 FQNEAQ come from the germline V gene (reference sequence). The CDR3 loop is CASSLGLTTGELFF. The CDR3 DNA is TGTGCCAGCAGCTTAGGCCTAACTACCGGGGAGCTGTTTTTT. The variable domain in full, with the rest retrieved from reference TRBV7-9 and TRBJ2-2, is DTGVSQNPRHKITKRGQNVTFRCDPISEHNRLYWYRQTLGQGPEFLTYFQNEAQLEKSRLLSDRFSAERPKGSFSTLEIQRTEQGDSAMYLCASSLGLTTGELFFGEGSRLTVL.

The chain carries TRBV7-9 and TRBJ2-1; perhaps TRBD2 as D (5 bases). Trimming cost V 1 base and J 3 bases, with 13 bases left between them. Looked up from germline, CDR1 is SEHNR and CDR2 is FQNEAQ (reference sequence). CDR3 length: 16 amino acids. CDR3 sequence reads: CASSLGLPIFYNEQFF. In DNA form, the CDR3 reads TGTGCCAGCAGCTTAGGACTACCTATTTTCTACAATGAGCAGTTCTTC.

In this sample, this clone turned up once. This chain connects TRBV5-1 to TRBJ1-3; 7 bases are shared with TRBD1. The V gene's germline CDR1 is SGHRS and CDR2 YFSETQ. This CDR3 comprises 16 residues. V gave up 0 bases and J gave up 4 bases; unmatched junction bases: 7. CDR3 nucleotide sequence: TGCGCCAGCAGCTTGGTAGGGGGCACTTCGGGAAACACCATATATTTT. As protein: CASSLVGGTSGNTIYF.

V is TRBV11-1 and J is TRBJ1-6; 10 positions agree with TRBD1. Germline V gives CDR1 SGHAT, CDR2 FQDESV (reference sequence). The CDR3 consists of 15 residues. V shed 5 bases, J shed 9 bases, and the junction held 7 bases outside the gene matches. CDR3 region: CASSTRTGGFSPLHF. The CDR3 DNA sequence: TGTGCCAGCAGCACGCGGACAGGGGGTTTTTCACCCCTCCACTTT.

This clone was seen more than once but under ten times. This chain uses TRBV29-1 with TRBJ1-1; D is undetermined. Between the trimmed V and J ends, which lost 7 bases and 1 base, there was a span of 7 bases. CDR3 size: 11 residues. From germline, CDR1 is SQVTM and CDR2 ANQGSEA. The CDR3 DNA reads as TGCAGCGCCAGTGAGAACACTGAAGCTTTCTTT. Translation gives CSASENTEAFF.

The CDR3 sequence: CASSEDSDEQFF. For the CDR3, the DNA is TGCGCCAGCAGCGAGGACAGCGATGAGCAGTTCTTC. The chain uses TRBV10-2 and TRBJ2-1, with D possibly being TRBD1 (6 bases). CDR1 is WSHSY, CDR2 SAAADI, per germline. V was pared by 6 bases and J by 8 bases, with 11 bases between. CDR3 length: 12 amino acids.

This chain joins TRBV28 and TRBJ2-7, with 7 bases matching TRBD2. The CDR3 has 15 residues. Germline CDR1 is MDHEN and CDR2 is SYDVKM. The junction had 7 bases not matched to a gene; V was cut back by 3 bases and J by 2 bases. The CDR3 DNA is TGTGCCAGCAGTTTTTGGGGAGGGGAGGCCTACGAGCAGTACTTC. Its translation: CASSFWGGEAYEQYF.